This T cell receptor beta chain was found in a study of circulating CD8 cells and anti-PD-1 response in melanoma. Study-wide background: Of approximately 13 patients, seven got anti-PD-1 first and six had prior therapy.

CDR3 size: 14 residues. The V and J ends lost 6 bases and 0 bases respectively, with 12 bases between them. Germline V lookup: CDR1 SNHLY, CDR2 FYNNEI. In this sample, this clonotype is medium-sized. The antigen remains unidentified. Study-wide points: TIGIT repertoires were least diverse, DNEG repertoires most diverse.

From live CD3+CD8+TCRalphabeta+ cells, four PD-1 and/or TIGIT subsets were sorted. The QIAseq Immune Repertoire TCR panel built the libraries from about 16 ng of total RNA. In TCRdb, the reads were re-called with MiXCR into one record per CDR3 protein. This table has some 410 distinct CDR3 sequences, about 10% appearing once. The receptor comes from a human donor with melanoma. Here the sequenced sample was CD8+ T cells from PBMCs, taken at baseline or after one month of anti-PD-1 therapy (not recorded which). The V call is TRBV2, the J call TRBJ2-7; tentatively, D is TRBD2 (6 bases). The CDR3, as DNA: TGTGCCAGCAGCCGCCGGGAGAGCTCCTACGAGCAGTACTTC. Protein: CASSRRESSYEQYF.